This T cell receptor (beta chain) was observed in a study of blood T cell repertoires in COVID-19. Study overall: Acute-phase and convalescent COVID-19 samples originated in the United States, Italy and Spain. T cells, B-cell-depleted T cells, or PBMCs provided the cDNA or gDNA that served as material.

Study processing details: Amplification from reference gene primers served as the basis for estimated nucleated cell counts. The data were produced by immunoSEQ multiplex PCR, yet TCRdb's version contains in-frame clones alone and is incomplete. Clone size and V and J calls were adopted from that table, with D and trimming inferred from the DNA. The sample shows 200,000 to 250,000 clones, nearly 90% of them seen only once. The CDR3 consists of 14 residues. Germline CDR1 is SGHTA and CDR2 is FQGTGA. Trimming took 0 bases from V and 0 from J, leaving 5 bases between them. The gene calls are TRBV7-3 and TRBJ1-2, with D unclear. The TCR was taken from a woman aged 18-35 years who had recovered from COVID-19. The sequencing input was peripheral blood. The CDR3 region is CASSLTSANYGYTF. For the CDR3, the DNA is TGTGCCAGCAGCTTAACGAGCGCTAACTATGGCTACACCTTC. Variable domain in full (rest from reference TRBV7-3 and TRBJ1-2): GAGVSQTPSNKVTEKGKYVELRCDPISGHTALYWYRQSLGQGPEFLIYFQGTGAADDSGLPNDRFFAVRPEGSVSTLKIQRTERGDSAVYLCASSLTSANYGYTFGSGTRLTVV.